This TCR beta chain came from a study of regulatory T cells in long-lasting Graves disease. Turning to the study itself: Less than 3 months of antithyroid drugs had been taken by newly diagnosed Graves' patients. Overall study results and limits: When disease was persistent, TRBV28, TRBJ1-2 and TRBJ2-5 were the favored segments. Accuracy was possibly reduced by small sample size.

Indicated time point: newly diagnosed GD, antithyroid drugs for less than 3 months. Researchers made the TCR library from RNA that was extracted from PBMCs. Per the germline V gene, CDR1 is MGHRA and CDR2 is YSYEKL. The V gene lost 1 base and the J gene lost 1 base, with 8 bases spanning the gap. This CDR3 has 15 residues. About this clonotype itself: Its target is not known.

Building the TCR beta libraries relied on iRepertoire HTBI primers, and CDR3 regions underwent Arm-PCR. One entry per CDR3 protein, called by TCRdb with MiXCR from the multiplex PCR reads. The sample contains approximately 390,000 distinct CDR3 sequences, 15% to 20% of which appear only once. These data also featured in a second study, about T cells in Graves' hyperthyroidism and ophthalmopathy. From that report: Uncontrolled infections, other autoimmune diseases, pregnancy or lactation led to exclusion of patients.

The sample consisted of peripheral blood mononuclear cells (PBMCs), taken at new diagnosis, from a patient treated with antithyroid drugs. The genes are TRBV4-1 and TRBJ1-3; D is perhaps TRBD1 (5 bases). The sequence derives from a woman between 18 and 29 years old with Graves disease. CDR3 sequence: CASSQGAGSGNTIYF. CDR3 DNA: TGCGCCAGCAGCCAAGGGGCAGGGTCTGGAAACACCATATATTTT.